The present TCR beta chain was sequenced within a study of T-cell memory formation after mild COVID-19. MiXCR was run by TCRdb on the 5' RACE reads, yielding one entry per CDR3 protein. The table records about 280,000 distinct CDR3 sequences, over 7% of them present only once. General study findings and limits: Memory sampled before infection contained some responding clones, suggesting cross-reactive memory joined. Clones which contracted sat mainly in CM and EM if CD4+, and in EMRA if CD8+. Balance between CD4 and CD8 was seen in clones contracting day 15 to 85, and a CD4+ lean was seen in later expanders. Second-wave clones with a day 37 peak had unconfirmed SARS-CoV-2 specificity.

In the case of this clonotype: The antigen remains unidentified.

The sequencing sample was made of PBMCs or a T cell subset sorted from them (not recorded which). The clonotype was recovered from a man aged 18 to 30 who had mild COVID-19 (a few samples of this study predate the infection). Cell type and time point are not known.

This chain's CDR3 is CASSPPSADEQFF. CDR3 sequence (DNA): TGCGCCAGCAGCCCCCCGTCAGCGGATGAGCAGTTCTTC. V and J are TRBV4-1 and TRBJ2-1; a weak D match, TRBD2 (5 bases). Per germline, CDR1 MGHRA and CDR2 YSYEKL. V was pared by 4 bases and J by 8 bases, with 12 bases between. This CDR3 spans 13 amino acids.